This T cell receptor (beta chain) comes out of a study of blood T cells in healthy people across ages. The table lists this clonotype with many counts. The germline gives CDR1 KGHSH, CDR2 LQKENI. CDR3 length: 15 residues. V lost 2 bases and J lost 0, with 11 bases in between. For the second PCR, which ran for about 6 to 12 cycles, a sample-barcoded 5' primer and a J-beta primer mix were used. A single record per CDR3 protein comes from TCRdb applying MiXCR to the 5' RACE reads. The table lists hundreds of thousands of distinct CDR3 sequences, 29% of them singletons. The V and J genes are TRBV18 and TRBJ2-7; D may be TRBD1 or TRBD2 (5 bases each). The sequence came from a woman at least 80 years old in good health. The sequenced material came from blood. The CDR3 protein is CASSPKGPPSYEQYF. The DNA for the CDR3 is TGTGCCAGCTCACCAAAGGGACCGCCCTCCTACGAGCAGTACTTC.